This entry describes one TCR beta chain. Its antigen remains unidentified. At one boundary the junction diverges from the germline segment, which might be a read error. This sample was taken from a study of OX40 agonist ivuxolimab in advanced cancers. Only in-frame clones appear in the TCRdb table, and some are missing; sequencing was by immunoSEQ multiplex PCR. This sample has about 84,000 clones, with about four fifths found just once. Points from the study as a whole: Clonal expansion among partial responders at 0.1-3.0 mg/kg ranked near the lowest. Clones of CD4+ and CD8+ blood T cells grew by week 6 at doses of 0.1 to 3.0 mg/kg. Part of the nonresponder group also had normalized T-cell clonal expansion that was low. The average count of expanded clones was higher among CD8+ T cells than among CD4+.

This CDR3 spans 16 amino acids. Germline V gives CDR1 ENHRY, CDR2 SYGVKD. The sample in question was CD4+ or CD8+ T cells sorted from blood, obtained in a trial of the OX40 agonist ivuxolimab. This chain links TRBV10-3 with TRBJ1-5; TRBD1 might be the D (6 bases). This sequence was found in an adult with an advanced solid tumor such as melanoma, head and neck, liver or kidney cancer. CDR3 coding DNA: TGTGCCAGCAGTCCCTGGTCCACAGGGAACAATCAGCCCCAGCATTTT. Protein product: CASSPWSTGNNQPQHF.